This TCR beta chain was captured by sequencing in a study of blood T cell repertoires in COVID-19. About the research overall: Researchers got acute and convalescent COVID-19 samples from the United States, Italy and Spain.

Here immunoSEQ multiplex PCR was the method, and the copy in TCRdb shows in-frame clones only, minus some. Among approximately 100,000 clones, roughly 86% were seen once, and the ten largest hold 10%. The TCR was taken from a man in his fifties or sixties with acute or convalescent COVID-19. Material for sequencing was peripheral blood.

CDR3 sequence (DNA): TGTGCCAGCTCACCAGGGGCGGCGCAAAACTATGGCTACACCTTC. It specifies CASSPGAAQNYGYTF. The V and J genes are TRBV18 and TRBJ1-2; possibly TRBD1 for D (5 bases). The CDR3 has 15 amino acids. Per germline, CDR1 KGHSH and CDR2 LQKENI. Trimming pared 2 bases from V and 2 bases from J, leaving 12 bases between.